One and the same sample provided the 27 T cell receptor beta chains below, sequenced in a study of chemoradiotherapy in HPV16-positive cancers (dated by TCRdb to between 2021 and 2022). Library prep was done by the immunoSEQ multiplex PCR assay. TCRdb obtained this table from immuneACCESS and retained in-frame rearrangements with V and J assigned. These tables miss some clones; where compared with another copy, unresolved V genes account for less than half of the shortfall, and the remainder is unexplained. The sample table records tens of thousands of clones; 89% of these occur just once. The ten most abundant clones make up around 3% of the sample. Sequenced here: blood, sampled from a patient who underwent chemoradiotherapy. The receptors shown here come from a human donor with HPV-associated anogenital cancer.

The chain recombines TRBV9 with TRBJ2-2; perhaps D is TRBD1 or TRBD2 (6 bases each). From germline, CDR1 is SGDLS and CDR2 YYNGEE. The CDR3 has 14 residues. Trimming stripped 6 bases from V and 3 bases from J, with 12 bases between. CDR3 residues: CASTQGRYTGELFF. The CDR3 DNA reads as TGTGCCAGCACCCAGGGGAGGTACACCGGGGAGCTGTTTTTT.

The gene calls are TRBV21-1 and TRBJ2-2; the DNA was not used to check the table's D call, TRBD1. TRBV21-1 is an annotated pseudogene. This CDR3 spans 18 amino acids. CDR3 sequence reads: CASSTLPGQGWNTGELFF. The CDR3 coding sequence is TGTGCCAGCAGCACTCTCCCGGGACAGGGGTGGAACACCGGGGAGCTGTTTTTT.

With respect to this clone: At the DNA level, this CDR3 is encoded by other sequences in the same sample as well. The rearrangement links TRBV5-1 to TRBJ2-3, with D perhaps matching TRBD2 (5 bases). This CDR3 region has 14 residues. CDR1 is SGHRS and CDR2 is YFSETQ in the germline V gene. Deletions cut 0 bases from V and 6 bases from J, with 11 bases between. CDR3 DNA: TGCGCCAGCAGCTTGGACGCGGGCCGGGATACGCAGTATTTT. Protein: CASSLDAGRDTQYF.

The V call is TRBV4-1, the J call TRBJ2-3; unclear D gene. V lost 1 base and J 0 bases, leaving 5 bases between the germline ends. The CDR3 runs 14 residues. The germline gives CDR1 MGHRA, CDR2 YSYEKL. The CDR3 here is CASSQAGSTDTQYF. In DNA form, the CDR3 reads TGCGCCAGCAGCCAAGCAGGTAGCACAGATACGCAGTATTTT.

V gene TRBV7-8 combines with J gene TRBJ2-1; tentatively, D is TRBD1 or TRBD2 (5 bases each). This CDR3 contains 14 residues. V lost 2 bases, J lost 8 bases, and 13 bases lay in between. Per germline, CDR1 SGHVS and CDR2 FQNEAQ. The CDR3 protein is CASSLQGPRDEQFF. The CDR3 bases are TGTGCCAGCAGCTTACAGGGCCCGCGGGATGAGCAGTTCTTC.

The chain links TRBV19 to TRBJ2-2; D unresolved. V was clipped by 3 bases and J by 7 bases, with 12 bases between them. Per germline, CDR1 LNHDA and CDR2 SQIVND (reference sequence). CDR3 length: 14 amino acids. The CDR3 region has the DNA TGTGCCAGTAGTATTGGGCTCCTAGGCGGGGAGCTGTTTTTT. Its translation is CASSIGLLGGELFF.

This clone was observed a handful of times. The chain uses TRBV10-3 and TRBJ2-7, with D perhaps TRBD2 (6 bases). The V gene lost 7 bases and the J gene lost 4 bases, with 11 bases spanning the gap. Per the germline V gene, CDR1 is ENHRY and CDR2 is SYGVKD. CDR3 size: 12 residues. The CDR3 here is CAIKGTGYEQYF. The CDR3 region has the DNA TGTGCCATCAAAGGGACTGGATACGAGCAGTACTTC.

The chain is built from TRBV2 and TRBJ2-7; D is ambiguous. The CDR3 has 12 residues. The V end was cut by 10 bases, the J end by 1 base, with 11 bases between. CDR1 is SNHLY and CDR2 is FYNNEI in the germline V gene. The DNA for the CDR3 is TGTGCCACCTCCGCGCAGTCCTACGAGCAGTACTTC. Translating gives CATSAQSYEQYF.

V and J are TRBV6-6 and TRBJ1-5; maybe TRBD1 (6 bases). This CDR3 comprises 13 residues. Germline assignment: CDR1 MNHNY and CDR2 SVGAGI (reference sequence). The germline V and J ends were trimmed by 6 bases and 4 bases, with 10 bases remaining between them. Written as DNA, the CDR3 is TGTGCCAGCAGCCTCGACAGGAATCAGCCCCAGCATTTT. It codes for CASSLDRNQPQHF.

The chain couples TRBV19 to TRBJ1-1; 8 positions match TRBD1. With V trimmed by 6 bases and J by 1 base, 7 bases remained unmatched. Germline CDR1 and CDR2: LNHDA and SQIVND (reference sequence). This CDR3 is built from 15 residues. CDR3 nucleotide sequence: TGTGCCAGTAGAGTGCAGGGGGCGCGGAACACTGAAGCTTTCTTT. As protein: CASRVQGARNTEAFF.

The chain has TRBV6-5 and TRBJ1-2; D is ambiguous. The V and J ends lost 2 bases and 4 bases respectively, with 14 bases between them. Germline CDR1 is MNHEY and CDR2 is SVGAGI. The CDR3 covers 15 residues. CDR3 nucleotide sequence: TGTGCCAGCAGTTACACCGGACCCCGGGGCTATGGCTACACCTTC. Translation gives CASSYTGPRGYGYTF.

V is TRBV2 and J is TRBJ1-3, with no clear D. This CDR3 comprises 12 residues. Trimming removed 3 bases at V and 2 bases at J, with 2 bases between. Germline CDR1 and CDR2: SNHLY and FYNNEI. The CDR3 is CASSDAGNTIYF. In DNA form, the CDR3 reads TGTGCCAGCAGTGACGCTGGAAACACCATATATTTT.

The chain carries TRBV2 and TRBJ1-5, with a possible D match to TRBD1 (6 bases). CDR3 length: 17 amino acids. The germline V and J ends were trimmed by 7 bases and 1 base, with 20 bases remaining between them. From germline, CDR1 is SNHLY and CDR2 FYNNEI. The CDR3 loop reads CASILGRGGTSNQPQHF. The CDR3 DNA reads TGTGCCAGCATCCTCGGCAGGGGAGGGACGAGCAATCAGCCCCAGCATTTT. Complete variable domain (other parts from reference TRBV2 and TRBJ1-5): EPEVTQTPSHQVTQMGQEVILRCVPISNHLYFYWYRQILGQKVEFLVSFYNNEISEKSEIFDDQFSVERPDGSNFTLKIRSTKLEDSAMYFCASILGRGGTSNQPQHFGDGTRLSIL.

V gene TRBV7-3 combines with J gene TRBJ2-1; 14 bases match TRBD2. The trim removed 4 bases at V and 0 bases at J, leaving 8 bases unmatched. The V gene's germline CDR1 is SGHTA and CDR2 FQGTGA. This CDR3 contains 19 residues. The chain's CDR3 is CASSSLGLAGGLSYNEQFF. The DNA of the CDR3 is TGTGCCAGCAGCTCCCTCGGACTAGCGGGAGGACTCTCCTACAATGAGCAGTTCTTC.

This clone was picked up one time. V gene TRBV7-6 combines with J gene TRBJ2-1, with 12 bases lining up with TRBD2. V shed 7 bases and J 3 bases; nucleotides not matched to a gene: 13. Germline CDR1 reads SGHVS; CDR2 reads FNYEAQ. The CDR3 is made up of 18 amino acids. CDR3 sequence: CASTWGLTSGGFYNEQFF. The CDR3 DNA is TGTGCCAGCACCTGGGGGCTGACTAGCGGGGGATTCTACAATGAGCAGTTCTTC.

This chain connects TRBV4-3 to TRBJ1-1; 8 nucleotides align to TRBD1. After removal of 1 base from V and 3 bases from J, the junction contained 7 bases not matched to a gene. The length of the CDR3 is 16 residues. Germline-derived CDR1 and CDR2 are LGHNA and YSLEER. This CDR3 is CASSQGLQGGHTEAFF. Here the CDR3 DNA reads TGCGCCAGCAGCCAAGGCCTACAGGGGGGGCACACTGAAGCTTTCTTT.

The rearrangement joins TRBV21-1 to TRBJ2-7; TRBD1 reflects the table's D call only, with no check against the DNA. TRBV21-1 counts as a pseudogene. The CDR3 is made up of 16 amino acids. The CDR3 DNA sequence: TGTGCCAGCAGCAAGGAATGCGACAGGGACTCCTACGAGCAGTACTTC. Amino acids: CASSKECDRDSYEQYF.

The V call is TRBV5-1, the J call TRBJ1-1, with 7 bases that match TRBD1. With 8 bases clipped from V and 5 bases from J, the junction kept 12 bases outside the gene matches. CDR3 length: 14 amino acids. Germline loops: CDR1 SGHRS, CDR2 YFSETQ. The CDR3 coding sequence is TGCGCCAGTCGACAGGGCGGGGATAGGACTGAAGCTTTCTTT. Protein product: CASRQGGDRTEAFF.

The count of this clone is one. This chain joins TRBV7-9 and TRBJ2-5; 9 positions match TRBD2. The germline V gene encodes CDR1 SEHNR and CDR2 FQNEAQ (reference sequence). The CDR3 length is 14 residues. V dropped 5 bases and J dropped 5; count of bases not matched to a gene: 6. CDR3 in DNA: TGTGCCAGCAGCCCCTTAGCGGGAGAGGAGACCCAGTACTTC. Translation gives CASSPLAGEETQYF.

The rearrangement links TRBV4-1 to TRBJ2-5; D is unclear. V was trimmed by 0 bases and J by 1 base, leaving 9 bases between them. The CDR3 consists of 15 residues. Looked up from germline, CDR1 is MGHRA and CDR2 is YSYEKL. The CDR3, as DNA: TGCGCCAGCAGCCAAGATCAGGCGGCCCAAGAGACCCAGTACTTC. As protein: CASSQDQAAQETQYF.

This chain links TRBV19 with TRBJ2-2, with 7 bases fitting TRBD2. V lost 5 bases, J lost 0 bases, and 6 bases stayed unmatched. The CDR3 is made up of 16 amino acids. The germline CDR1 and CDR2 sequences are LNHDA and SQIVND (reference sequence). The CDR3 protein is CASSSGLTTNTGELFF. The CDR3 DNA sequence: TGTGCCAGTAGTTCGGGACTAACTACGAACACCGGGGAGCTGTTTTTT.

The rearrangement joins TRBV19 to TRBJ1-3; D gene ambiguous. The germline V gene encodes CDR1 LNHDA and CDR2 SQIVND (reference sequence). The CDR3 has 13 residues. V lost 7 bases and J lost 4, with 11 bases in between. The CDR3 DNA is TGTGCCAGTACCCCAATGGGGGGAAACACCATATATTTT. Protein sequence: CASTPMGGNTIYF.

The chain recombines TRBV6-6 with TRBJ2-2; D unclear. V gave up 8 bases and J gave up 7 bases, with 8 bases separating them. Germline-derived CDR1 and CDR2 are MNHNY and SVGAGI (reference sequence). The CDR3 spans 11 residues. The CDR3 sequence: CASWAHGELFF. The CDR3 DNA sequence: TGTGCCAGCTGGGCCCACGGGGAGCTGTTTTTT.

The sample holds one count of this clone. J is TRBJ2-1 and V is TRBV7-3; 9 bases align to TRBD2. J gave up 2 bases and V 0 bases, and 5 bases lay outside the gene matches. This CDR3 is 17 amino acids long. The germline CDR1 and CDR2 sequences are SGHTA and FQGTGA. CDR3 in amino acids: CASSLTGSGRPYNEQFF. CDR3 in DNA: TGTGCCAGCAGCTTAACTGGTAGCGGGAGACCCTACAATGAGCAGTTCTTC.

This clone was counted only a few times. The rearrangement uses TRBV21-1 and TRBJ2-5; the D call of TRBD1 is as the table states it, not checked on the DNA. TRBV21-1 is termed a pseudogene. This CDR3 has 17 amino acids. As DNA, the CDR3 is TGTGCCAGCAGCAAAGTGTGGGACAGGGGGCGGGGAGAGACCCAGTACTTC. It is translated as CASSKVWDRGRGETQYF.

This chain joins TRBV5-6 and TRBJ1-4; 10 bases are shared with TRBD1. The germline CDR1 and CDR2 sequences are SGHDT and YYEEEE. The V and J ends lost 4 bases and 8 bases, in that order; junction bases with no gene match: 5. The CDR3 totals 14 residues. The CDR3 reads CASSVPGQGEKLFF. The CDR3 nucleotides read TGTGCCAGCAGCGTACCGGGACAGGGGGAAAAACTGTTTTTT.

CDR3 sequence (DNA): TGTGCCAGCAGGCCCCCTACTAGCGGGGGCGTTAAGGGCACAGATACGCAGTATTTT. It yields the protein CASRPPTSGGVKGTDTQYF. The V gene is TRBV2, the J gene TRBJ2-3; 11 bases align to TRBD2. Germline V gene lookup returns CDR1 SNHLY and CDR2 FYNNEI. Unmatched junction bases numbered 15, after V lost 6 bases and J lost 1 base. This CDR3 has 19 residues.